These T cell receptor beta chains were read from a single sample in a study of blood T cell repertoires in COVID-19. The method was immunoSEQ multiplex PCR; TCRdb's version includes in-frame clones alone and lacks a portion of them. The sample lists about 280,000 clones; about nine tenths were seen once. The sequencing input was peripheral blood. The receptors were sampled from a woman aged 45 to 65 who had recovered from COVID-19. CDR3s include the opening cysteine and the closing phenylalanine or tryptophan. D genes are given only for firm matches. Clone size is stated in some rows and not others, as once, few, many or a class when expanded.

J gene: TRBJ2-7
D gene: -
clone size: -
V gene: TRBV11-2
CDR3 DNA: TGTGCCAGCAGCCCCGGACAAATCTACGAGCAGTACTTC
CDR3 protein: CASSPGQIYEQYF

J gene: TRBJ1-1
D gene: -
clone size: -
V gene: TRBV6-2/TRBV6-3
CDR3 DNA: TGTGCCAGCAGCCCCACCGGGGGAACTGAAGCTTTCTTT
CDR3 protein: CASSPTGGTEAFF

J gene: TRBJ2-7
D gene: TRBD1
clone size: -
V gene: TRBV7-8
CDR3 DNA: TGTGCCAGCAGCTTAGAGGGGGCCCGATCCTACGAGCAGTACTTC
CDR3 protein: CASSLEGARSYEQYF

J gene: TRBJ1-2
D gene: -
clone size: -
V gene: TRBV24-1
CDR3 DNA: TGTGCCACCAGTGATTTGGGAGATCCCAACTATGGCTACACCTTC
CDR3 protein: CATSDLGDPNYGYTF

J gene: TRBJ1-1
D gene: -
clone size: -
V gene: TRBV4-1
CDR3 DNA: TGCGCCAGCAGCCAAGTAGTGCACGTGAACACTGAAGCTTTCTTT
CDR3 protein: CASSQVVHVNTEAFF

J gene: TRBJ2-3
D gene: -
clone size: -
V gene: TRBV7-8
CDR3 DNA: TGTGCCAGCTCAGACCGCGGGACTGGGGTCCCGGATACGCAGTATTTT
CDR3 protein: CASSDRGTGVPDTQYF

J gene: TRBJ1-4
D gene: TRBD1
clone size: -
V gene: TRBV19
CDR3 DNA: TGTGCCAGTAGTACCAGGGGGTCGGCTAATGAAAAACTGTTTTTT
CDR3 protein: CASSTRGSANEKLFF

J gene: TRBJ2-7
D gene: -
clone size: -
V gene: TRBV9
CDR3 DNA: TGTGCCAGCAGCCGCGGGGCGCCCTACGAGCAGTACTTC
CDR3 protein: CASSRGAPYEQYF

J gene: TRBJ1-1
D gene: -
clone size: many
V gene: TRBV7-2
CDR3 DNA: TGTGCCAGCAGCTTAGCTCTCGGGGGGTTTAACACTGAAGCTTTCTTT
CDR3 protein: CASSLALGGFNTEAFF

J gene: TRBJ1-1
D gene: TRBD1
clone size: -
V gene: TRBV5-8
CDR3 DNA: TGTGCCAGCAGCTTGGGGGACAGGGGGCTGAACACTGAAGCTTTCTTT
CDR3 protein: CASSLGDRGLNTEAFF

J gene: TRBJ1-2
D gene: TRBD1
clone size: many
V gene: TRBV5-5
CDR3 DNA: TGTGCCAGCAGCTTGGCCCCGGGACAGGGCTATGGCTACACCTTC
CDR3 protein: CASSLAPGQGYGYTF

J gene: TRBJ1-5
D gene: -
clone size: -
V gene: TRBV24-1
CDR3 DNA: TGTGCCACCAGTGATCAAAATCAGCCCCAGCATTTT
CDR3 protein: CATSDQNQPQHF

J gene: TRBJ2-3
D gene: TRBD2
clone size: -
V gene: TRBV29-1
CDR3 DNA: TGCAGCGTTGATGGGCTAGCGGGGGGGCTTGAAACGCAGTATTTT
CDR3 protein: CSVDGLAGGLETQYF

J gene: TRBJ2-4
D gene: TRBD1
clone size: -
V gene: TRBV30
CDR3 DNA: TGTGCCTGGAACCAGGGGGCCTTTGACATTCAGTACTTC
CDR3 protein: CAWNQGAFDIQYF

J gene: TRBJ1-1
D gene: -
clone size: -
V gene: TRBV2
CDR3 DNA: TGTGCCAGCAATGGATTCCTGCTCGCGGGTGGAACTGAAGCTTTCTTT
CDR3 protein: CASNGFLLAGGTEAFF

J gene: TRBJ2-5
D gene: -
clone size: -
V gene: TRBV12-3/TRBV12-4
CDR3 DNA: TGTGCCAGCACTCGGGGCCAAGAGACCCAGTACTTC
CDR3 protein: CASTRGQETQYF